The clone carrying this T cell receptor beta chain turned up a few times. All patients picked for sequencing had shown, by flow cytometry, an expansion of CD8+CD57+ cells. When blood sampling took place, the patients had received no therapy. This sample was taken from a study of CD8+CD57+ T cells in acquired aplastic anemia. TCR beta VDJ and CDR3 profiling used genomic DNA as template. MiXCR was run by TCRdb on the reads, yielding one entry per CDR3 protein. The table lists just over 450,000 distinct CDR3 sequences, around 30% of them singletons. This CDR3 region has 13 residues. Trimming removed 8 bases from V and 7 bases from J; junction bases left unmatched: 7. The germline gives CDR1 SNHLY, CDR2 FYNNEI.

This TCR was recovered from a human donor with aplastic anemia. The chain joins TRBV2 to TRBJ1-4, with 7 bases lining up with TRBD1. The sequencing sample was made of sorted CD4+, CD8+, or CD8+CD57+ T cells (not recorded which) from PBMCs. Here the CDR3 reads CASSQGSAEKLFF. In DNA form, the CDR3 reads TGTGCCAGCTCACAGGGGTCGGCTGAAAAACTGTTTTTT.